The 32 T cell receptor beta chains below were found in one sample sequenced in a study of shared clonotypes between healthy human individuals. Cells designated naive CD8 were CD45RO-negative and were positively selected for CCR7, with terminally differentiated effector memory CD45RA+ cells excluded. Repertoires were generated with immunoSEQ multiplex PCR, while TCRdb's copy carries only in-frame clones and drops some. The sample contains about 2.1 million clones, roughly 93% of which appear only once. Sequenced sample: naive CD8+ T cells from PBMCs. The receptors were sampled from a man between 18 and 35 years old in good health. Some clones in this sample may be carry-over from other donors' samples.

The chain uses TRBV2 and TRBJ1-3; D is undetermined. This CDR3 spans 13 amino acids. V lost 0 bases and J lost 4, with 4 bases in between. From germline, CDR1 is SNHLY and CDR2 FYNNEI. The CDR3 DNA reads TGTGCCAGCAGTGAAGCGCCAGGAAACACCATATATTTT. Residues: CASSEAPGNTIYF.

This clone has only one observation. CDR3 loop: CASSLDRGHGYTF. The CDR3 bases are TGTGCCAGCAGCCTGGACAGGGGTCATGGCTACACCTTC. The genes are TRBV13 and TRBJ1-2, with 9 bases lining up with TRBD1. Germline V gene sequence: CDR1 PRHDT, CDR2 FYEKMQ (reference sequence). The CDR3 is 13 residues long. Germline trimming cut 5 bases from V and 6 bases from J; bases unmatched to any gene: 4. The variable domain in full, with the rest retrieved from reference TRBV13 and TRBJ1-2, is AAGVIQSPRHLIKEKRETATLKCYPIPRHDTVYWYQQGPGQDPQFLISFYEKMQSDKGSIPDRFSAQQFSDYHSELNMSSLELGDSALYFCASSLDRGHGYTFGSGTRLTVV.

The CDR3 reads CSVPQTYVNEQFF. The CDR3 DNA follows: TGCAGCGTTCCCCAAACTTACGTAAATGAGCAGTTCTTC. J is TRBJ2-1 and V is TRBV29-1; D is ambiguous. This CDR3 comprises 13 residues. The V and J ends lost 5 bases and 7 bases respectively, with 15 bases between them. Germline CDR1 reads SQVTM; CDR2 reads ANQGSEA.

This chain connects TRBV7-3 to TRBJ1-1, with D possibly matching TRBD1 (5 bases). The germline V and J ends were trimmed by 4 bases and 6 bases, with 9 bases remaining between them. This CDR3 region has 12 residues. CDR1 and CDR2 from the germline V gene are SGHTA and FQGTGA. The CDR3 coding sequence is TGTGCCAGCAGCTGGGGCGGAGCTGAAGCTTTCTTT. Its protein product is CASSWGGAEAFF.

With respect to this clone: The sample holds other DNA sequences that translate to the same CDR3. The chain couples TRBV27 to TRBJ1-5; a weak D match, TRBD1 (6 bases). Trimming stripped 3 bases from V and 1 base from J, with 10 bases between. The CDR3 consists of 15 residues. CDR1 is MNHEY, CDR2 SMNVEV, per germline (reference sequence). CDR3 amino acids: CASSFWGASNQPQHF. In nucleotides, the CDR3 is TGTGCCAGCAGTTTCTGGGGGGCGAGCAATCAGCCCCAGCATTTT.

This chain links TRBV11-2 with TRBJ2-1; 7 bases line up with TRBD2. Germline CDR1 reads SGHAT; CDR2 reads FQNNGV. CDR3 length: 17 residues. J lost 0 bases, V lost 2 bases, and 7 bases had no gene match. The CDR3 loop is CASSLITSASSYNEQFF. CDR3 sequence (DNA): TGTGCCAGCAGCTTAATTACTAGCGCTAGCTCCTACAATGAGCAGTTCTTC. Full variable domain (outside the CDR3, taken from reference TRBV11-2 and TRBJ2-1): EAGVAQSPRYKIIEKRQSVAFWCNPISGHATLYWYQQILGQGPKLLIQFQNNGVVDDSQLPKDRFSAERLKGVDSTLKIQPAKLEDSAVYLCASSLITSASSYNEQFFGPGTRLTVL.

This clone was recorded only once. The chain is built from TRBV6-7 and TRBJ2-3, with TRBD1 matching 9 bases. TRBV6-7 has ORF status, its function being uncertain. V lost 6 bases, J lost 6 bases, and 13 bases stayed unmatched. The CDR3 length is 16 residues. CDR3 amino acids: CASSYAGDRAEDTQYF. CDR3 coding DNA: TGTGCCAGCAGCTACGCCGGGGACAGGGCGGAGGATACGCAGTATTTT.

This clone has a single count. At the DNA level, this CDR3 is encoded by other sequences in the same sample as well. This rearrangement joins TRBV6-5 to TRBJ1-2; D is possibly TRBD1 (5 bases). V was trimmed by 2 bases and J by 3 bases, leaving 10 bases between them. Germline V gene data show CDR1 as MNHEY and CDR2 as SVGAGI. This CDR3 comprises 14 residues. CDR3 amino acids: CASSYTGGYYGYTF. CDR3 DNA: TGTGCCAGCAGTTACACAGGCGGCTACTATGGCTACACCTTC.

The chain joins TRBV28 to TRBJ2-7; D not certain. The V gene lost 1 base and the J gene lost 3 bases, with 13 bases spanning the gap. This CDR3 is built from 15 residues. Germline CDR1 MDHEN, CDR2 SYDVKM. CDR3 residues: CASSLLLGPNYEQYF. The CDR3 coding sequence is TGTGCCAGCAGTTTATTATTAGGGCCGAACTACGAGCAGTACTTC. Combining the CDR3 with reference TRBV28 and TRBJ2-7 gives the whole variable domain DVKVTQSSRYLVKRTGEKVFLECVQDMDHENMFWYRQDPGLGLRLIYFSYDVKMKEKGDIPEGYSVSREKKERFSLILESASTNQTSMYLCASSLLLGPNYEQYFGPGTRLTVT.

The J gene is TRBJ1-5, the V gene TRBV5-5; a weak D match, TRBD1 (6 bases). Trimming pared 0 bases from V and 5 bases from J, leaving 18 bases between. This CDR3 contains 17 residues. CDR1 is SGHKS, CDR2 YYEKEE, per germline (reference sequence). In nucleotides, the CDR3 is TGTGCCAGCAGCTTGGAATGGGGGCGTGGGGGCTATCAGCCCCAGCATTTT. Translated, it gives CASSLEWGRGGYQPQHF.

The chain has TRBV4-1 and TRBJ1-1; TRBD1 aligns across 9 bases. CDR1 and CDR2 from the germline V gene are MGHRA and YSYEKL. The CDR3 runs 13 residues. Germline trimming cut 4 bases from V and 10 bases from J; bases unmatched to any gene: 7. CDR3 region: CASSPHRGPVAFF. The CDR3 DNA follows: TGCGCCAGCAGCCCGCACAGGGGGCCCGTAGCTTTCTTT.

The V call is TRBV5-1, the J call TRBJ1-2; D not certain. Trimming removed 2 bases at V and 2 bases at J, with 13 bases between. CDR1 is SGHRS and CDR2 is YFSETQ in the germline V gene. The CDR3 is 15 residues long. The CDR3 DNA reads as TGCGCCAGCAGCTTCCTCCGGGTTGGGAACTATGGCTACACCTTC. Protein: CASSFLRVGNYGYTF.

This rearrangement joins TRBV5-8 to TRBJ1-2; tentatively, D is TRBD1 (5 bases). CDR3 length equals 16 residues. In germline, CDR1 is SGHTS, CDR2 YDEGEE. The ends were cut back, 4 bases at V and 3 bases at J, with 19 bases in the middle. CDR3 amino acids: CASSRLVAPRDYGYTF. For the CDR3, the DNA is TGTGCCAGCAGCCGGCTAGTCGCTCCCAGGGACTATGGCTACACCTTC.

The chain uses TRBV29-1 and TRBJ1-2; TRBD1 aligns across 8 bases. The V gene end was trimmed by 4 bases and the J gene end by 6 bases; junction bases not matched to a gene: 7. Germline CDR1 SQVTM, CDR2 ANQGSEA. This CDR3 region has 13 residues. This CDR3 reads CSVVAPTGDGYTF. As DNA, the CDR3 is TGCAGCGTTGTTGCCCCGACAGGGGATGGCTACACCTTC.

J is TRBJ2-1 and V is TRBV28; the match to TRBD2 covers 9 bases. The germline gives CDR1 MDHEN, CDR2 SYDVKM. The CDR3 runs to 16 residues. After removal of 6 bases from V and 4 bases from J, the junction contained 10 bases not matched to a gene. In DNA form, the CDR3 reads TGTGCCAGCAGATCGAGACTAGCGGAGACTTACAATGAGCAGTTCTTC. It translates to CASRSRLAETYNEQFF. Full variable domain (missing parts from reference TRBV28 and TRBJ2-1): DVKVTQSSRYLVKRTGEKVFLECVQDMDHENMFWYRQDPGLGLRLIYFSYDVKMKEKGDIPEGYSVSREKKERFSLILESASTNQTSMYLCASRSRLAETYNEQFFGPGTRLTVL.

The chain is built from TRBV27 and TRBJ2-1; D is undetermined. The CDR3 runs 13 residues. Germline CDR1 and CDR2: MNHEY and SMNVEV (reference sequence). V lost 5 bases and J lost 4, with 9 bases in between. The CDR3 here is CASSARGYNEQFF. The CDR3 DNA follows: TGTGCCAGCAGTGCCCGCGGATACAATGAGCAGTTCTTC.

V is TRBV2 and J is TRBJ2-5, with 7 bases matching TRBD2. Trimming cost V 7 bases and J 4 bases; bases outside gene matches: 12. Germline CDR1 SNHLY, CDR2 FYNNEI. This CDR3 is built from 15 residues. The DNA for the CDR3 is TGTGCCAGCAATGGGGAAGCGGGATGGTTAGAGACCCAGTACTTC. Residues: CASNGEAGWLETQYF.

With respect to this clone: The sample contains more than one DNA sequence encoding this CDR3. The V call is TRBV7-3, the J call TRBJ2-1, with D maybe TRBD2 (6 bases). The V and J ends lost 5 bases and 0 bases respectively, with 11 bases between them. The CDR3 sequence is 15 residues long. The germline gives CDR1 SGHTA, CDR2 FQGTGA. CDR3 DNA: TGTGCCAGCAGCCAAGGAGGGAGCTCCTACAATGAGCAGTTCTTC. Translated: CASSQGGSSYNEQFF.

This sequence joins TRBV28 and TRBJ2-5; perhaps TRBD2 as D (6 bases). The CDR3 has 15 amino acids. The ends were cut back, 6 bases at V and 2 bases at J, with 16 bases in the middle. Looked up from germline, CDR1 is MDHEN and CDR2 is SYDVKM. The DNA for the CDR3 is TGTGCCAGCAGAACAAGGAGGGGCAAGCAAGAGACCCAGTACTTC. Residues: CASRTRRGKQETQYF.

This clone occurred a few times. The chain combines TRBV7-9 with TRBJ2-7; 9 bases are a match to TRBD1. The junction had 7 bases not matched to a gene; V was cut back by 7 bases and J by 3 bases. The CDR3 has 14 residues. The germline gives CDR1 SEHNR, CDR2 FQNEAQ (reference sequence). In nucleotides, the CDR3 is TGTGCCAGCACCTCCCGGGACAGGGTCTACGAGCAGTACTTC. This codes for CASTSRDRVYEQYF. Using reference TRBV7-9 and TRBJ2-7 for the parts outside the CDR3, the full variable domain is DTGVSQNPRHKITKRGQNVTFRCDPISEHNRLYWYRQTLGQGPEFLTYFQNEAQLEKSRLLSDRFSAERPKGSFSTLEIQRTEQGDSAMYLCASTSRDRVYEQYFGPGTRLTVT.

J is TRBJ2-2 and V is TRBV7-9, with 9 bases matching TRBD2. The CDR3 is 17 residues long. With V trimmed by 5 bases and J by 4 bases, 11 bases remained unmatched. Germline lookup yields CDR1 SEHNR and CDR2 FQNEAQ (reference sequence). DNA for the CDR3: TGTGCCAGCAGCCCCCGATGGCTAGCGGGAACCACCGGGGAGCTGTTTTTT. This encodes CASSPRWLAGTTGELFF.

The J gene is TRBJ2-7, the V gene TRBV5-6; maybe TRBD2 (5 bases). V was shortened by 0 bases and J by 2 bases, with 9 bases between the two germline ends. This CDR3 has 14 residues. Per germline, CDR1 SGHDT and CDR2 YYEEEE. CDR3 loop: CASSLGGVPYEQYF. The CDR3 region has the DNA TGTGCCAGCAGCTTGGGGGGAGTTCCCTACGAGCAGTACTTC.

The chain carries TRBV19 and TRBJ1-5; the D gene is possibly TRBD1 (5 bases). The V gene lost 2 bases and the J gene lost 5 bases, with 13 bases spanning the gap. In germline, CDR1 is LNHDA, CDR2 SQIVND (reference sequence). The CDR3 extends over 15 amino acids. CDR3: CASSISRARDQPQHF. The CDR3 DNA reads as TGTGCCAGTAGTATAAGCAGGGCCAGAGATCAGCCCCAGCATTTT.

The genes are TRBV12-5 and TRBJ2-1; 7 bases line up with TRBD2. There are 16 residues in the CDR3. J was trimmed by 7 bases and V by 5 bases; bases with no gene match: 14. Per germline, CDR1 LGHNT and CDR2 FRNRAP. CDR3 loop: CASGPDGGGRGNEQFF. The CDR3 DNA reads TGTGCTAGTGGTCCGGACGGGGGAGGGAGGGGAAATGAGCAGTTCTTC.

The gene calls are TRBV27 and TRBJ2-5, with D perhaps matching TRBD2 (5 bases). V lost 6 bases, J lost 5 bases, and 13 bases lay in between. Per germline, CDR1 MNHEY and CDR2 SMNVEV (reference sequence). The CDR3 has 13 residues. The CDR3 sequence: CASRLVSSETQYF. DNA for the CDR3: TGTGCCAGCAGACTAGTCTCTTCTGAGACCCAGTACTTC.

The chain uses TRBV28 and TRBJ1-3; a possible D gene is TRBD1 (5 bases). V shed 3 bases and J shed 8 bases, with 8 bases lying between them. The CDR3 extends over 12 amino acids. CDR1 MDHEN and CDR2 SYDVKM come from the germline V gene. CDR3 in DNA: TGTGCCAGCAGTTTCCTGGGGGACACCATATATTTT. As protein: CASSFLGDTIYF. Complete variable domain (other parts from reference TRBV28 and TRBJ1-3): DVKVTQSSRYLVKRTGEKVFLECVQDMDHENMFWYRQDPGLGLRLIYFSYDVKMKEKGDIPEGYSVSREKKERFSLILESASTNQTSMYLCASSFLGDTIYFGEGSWLTVV.

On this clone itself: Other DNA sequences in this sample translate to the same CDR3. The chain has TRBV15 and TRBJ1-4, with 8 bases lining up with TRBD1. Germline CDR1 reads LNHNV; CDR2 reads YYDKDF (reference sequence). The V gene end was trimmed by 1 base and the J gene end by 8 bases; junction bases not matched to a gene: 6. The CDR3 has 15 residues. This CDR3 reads CATSRVRQGNEKLFF. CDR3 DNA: TGTGCCACCAGCAGAGTAAGACAGGGGAACGAAAAACTGTTTTTT.

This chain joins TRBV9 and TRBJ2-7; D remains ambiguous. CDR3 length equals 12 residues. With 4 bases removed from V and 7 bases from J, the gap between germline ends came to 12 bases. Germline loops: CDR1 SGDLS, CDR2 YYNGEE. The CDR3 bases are TGTGCCAGCAGCAAATCGACGGAGGAGCAGTACTTC. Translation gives CASSKSTEEQYF.

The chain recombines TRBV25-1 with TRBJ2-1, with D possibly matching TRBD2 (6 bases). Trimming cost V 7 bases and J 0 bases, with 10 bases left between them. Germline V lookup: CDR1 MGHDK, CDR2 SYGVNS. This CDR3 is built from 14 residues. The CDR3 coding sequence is TGTGCCAGCACCGGGGGTCGCTCCTACAATGAGCAGTTCTTC. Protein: CASTGGRSYNEQFF.

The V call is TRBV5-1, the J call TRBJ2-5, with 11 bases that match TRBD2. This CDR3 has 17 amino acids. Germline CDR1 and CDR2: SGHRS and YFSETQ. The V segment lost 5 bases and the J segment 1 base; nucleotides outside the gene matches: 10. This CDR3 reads CASRSSGTSGLQETQYF. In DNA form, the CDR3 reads TGCGCCAGCAGGAGTTCCGGGACTAGCGGCCTCCAAGAGACCCAGTACTTC.

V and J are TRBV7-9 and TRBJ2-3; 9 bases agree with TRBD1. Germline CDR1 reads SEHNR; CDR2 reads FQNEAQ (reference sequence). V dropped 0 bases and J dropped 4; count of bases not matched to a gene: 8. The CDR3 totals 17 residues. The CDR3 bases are TGTGCCAGCAGCTTAGCTTTACTTGGACAGGGGTCAGATACGCAGTATTTT. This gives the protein CASSLALLGQGSDTQYF.

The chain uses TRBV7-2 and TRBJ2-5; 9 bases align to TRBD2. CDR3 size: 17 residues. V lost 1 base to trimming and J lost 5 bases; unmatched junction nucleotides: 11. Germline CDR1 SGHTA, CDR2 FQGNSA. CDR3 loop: CASSLVYAGGAWETQYF. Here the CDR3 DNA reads TGTGCCAGCAGCTTAGTCTATGCGGGAGGGGCTTGGGAGACCCAGTACTTC.